This passage covers 10 T cell receptor beta chains from one sample sequenced in a study of blood T cell repertoires in COVID-19. Clones were sequenced by immunoSEQ multiplex PCR, and TCRdb holds only the in-frame ones, with some missing. The sample carries 150,000 to 200,000 clones, about 87% recorded once. Input material: peripheral blood. The receptors were sampled from a woman between 50 and 59 years old with acute or convalescent COVID-19.

V is TRBV7-2 and J is TRBJ2-5; weak D call: TRBD2 (6 bases). CDR1 and CDR2 from the germline V gene are SGHTA and FQGNSA. This CDR3 is built from 15 residues. Trimming shortened V by 2 bases and J by 4 bases, and 14 bases separated the two germline ends. This CDR3 reads CASSLMGNSGETQYF. Here the CDR3 DNA reads TGTGCCAGCAGCTTAATGGGGAATAGCGGAGAGACCCAGTACTTC.

This clone was counted a few times. The chain carries TRBV11-3 and TRBJ1-1; D gene uncertain. Germline V gene data show CDR1 as SGHNT and CDR2 as YENEEA. This CDR3 has 12 amino acids. V was trimmed by 5 bases and J by 3 bases, leaving 7 bases between them. CDR3 sequence (DNA): TGTGCCAGCAGCCTTATTTACACTGAAGCTTTCTTT. Its protein product is CASSLIYTEAFF. Full variable domain (rest looked up from reference TRBV11-3 and TRBJ1-1): EAGVVQSPRYKIIEKKQPVAFWCNPISGHNTLYWYLQNLGQGPELLIRYENEEAVDDSQLPKDRFSAERLKGVDSTLKIQPAELGDSAVYLCASSLIYTEAFFGQGTRLTVV.

This rearrangement joins TRBV14 to TRBJ2-1; TRBD2 matches at 8 bases. The CDR3 is made up of 15 amino acids. The junction had 12 bases not matched to a gene; V was cut back by 2 bases and J by 12 bases. CDR1 SGHDN and CDR2 FVKESK come from the germline V gene. The CDR3 DNA reads TGTGCCAGCAGCCAATTCTCGCTAGCGGCGGGGGGGCAGTTCTTC. The encoded protein is CASSQFSLAAGGQFF.

This chain connects TRBV7-9 to TRBJ1-1; TRBD1 matches 8 bases. The germline gives CDR1 SEHNR, CDR2 FQNEAQ (reference sequence). J lost 3 bases, V lost 3 bases, and 9 bases had no gene match. The CDR3 spans 16 residues. The CDR3: CASSFGQGRGHTEAFF. The CDR3, as DNA: TGTGCCAGCAGCTTTGGACAGGGCAGAGGGCACACTGAAGCTTTCTTT.

This chain connects TRBV2 to TRBJ2-1; 8 bases match TRBD2. From germline, CDR1 is SNHLY and CDR2 FYNNEI. J gave up 6 bases and V 5 bases, and 6 bases lay outside the gene matches. CDR3 size: 14 residues. The CDR3, as DNA: TGTGCCAGCAGTAGGACGGGGGGGATCAATGAGCAGTTCTTC. Its translation is CASSRTGGINEQFF.

The chain has TRBV11-2 and TRBJ1-1; 7 bases are a match to TRBD1. The CDR3 spans 15 residues. Germline V gives CDR1 SGHAT, CDR2 FQNNGV. V was pared by 5 bases and J by 1 base, with 7 bases of the junction left unmatched. The CDR3 protein is CASSLSRDRNTEAFF. CDR3 DNA: TGTGCCAGCAGCCTGTCCCGGGACAGGAACACTGAAGCTTTCTTT.

J is TRBJ2-3 and V is TRBV18, with D possibly matching TRBD2 (6 bases). V shed 6 bases and J shed 2 bases, with 15 bases lying between them. Per the germline V gene, CDR1 is KGHSH and CDR2 is LQKENI. This CDR3 comprises 15 residues. The CDR3 DNA sequence: TGTGCCAGCTCCCTCCGGGACTCGGACACAGATACGCAGTATTTT. Its protein product is CASSLRDSDTDTQYF.

V gene TRBV29-1 combines with J gene TRBJ1-2, with TRBD1 matching 9 bases. The J segment lost 8 bases and the V segment lost 2 bases, leaving 9 bases of the junction unmatched. CDR1 SQVTM and CDR2 ANQGSEA come from the germline V gene. The CDR3 spans 14 residues. DNA of the CDR3: TGCAGCGTTGAATCGGGACAGGGTGCCGGAGGCTACACCTTC. Translating it yields CSVESGQGAGGYTF. The full variable domain, its missing parts supplied by reference TRBV29-1 and TRBJ1-2, is SAVISQKPSRDICQRGTSLTIQCQVDSQVTMMFWYRQQPGQSLTLIATANQGSEATYESGFVIDKFPISRPNLTFSTLTVSNMSPEDSSIYLCSVESGQGAGGYTFGSGTRLTVV.

The rearrangement links TRBV29-1 to TRBJ2-7; TRBD1 matches 9 bases. This CDR3 comprises 13 residues. From germline, CDR1 is SQVTM and CDR2 ANQGSEA. With V trimmed by 4 bases and J by 6 bases, 7 bases remained unmatched. CDR3 sequence: CSVGQDRGGEQYF. CDR3 DNA sequence: TGCAGCGTTGGCCAGGACAGGGGTGGCGAGCAGTACTTC.

V is TRBV7-2 and J is TRBJ2-3; 10 nucleotides agree with TRBD1. The CDR3 runs 17 residues. The ends lost 8 bases at V and 0 bases at J; junction bases unmatched: 11. Germline V lookup: CDR1 SGHTA, CDR2 FQGNSA. For the CDR3, the DNA is TGTGCCAGCGGGGGACAGGGGTCCAGTACTAGCACAGATACGCAGTATTTT. As protein: CASGGQGSSTSTDTQYF.